This T cell receptor beta chain was recovered during a study of blood T cell repertoires in COVID-19 (TCRdb year 2020). In the study overall: Collaborator samples came from the United States, Italy and Spain and covered acute and convalescent phases of COVID-19. Samples came from the ongoing ImmuneRACE study (first 160 participants) plus 1,254 subjects from 6 global collaborators. The dataset comprised deeply sampled blood TCRbeta repertoires from subjects exposed to, actively infected with, or recovered from COVID-19. The prospective study material was composed of cDNA or gDNA derived from T cells, B-cell-depleted T cells, or PBMCs. Where HLA class I and class II types were available, the types were taken from metadata supplied by the sample provider, not from assay-based typing. A de-identified subject ID, COVID-19 status, age in years and sex were almost always included in the sample metadata. The repertoires were made available in a free public database intended to serve as a resource for research on the immune response to SARS-CoV-2.

The immunoSEQ Assay, a bias-controlled multiplex PCR, was used to amplify TCRbeta CDR3 regions from genomic DNA. Per the original workflow: Within the assay, amplification of reference gene primers was used to estimate how many nucleated cells each sample contained. Sequence reads were collapsed and filtered to measure the absolute abundance of every unique TCRbeta CDR3 rearrangement. For each sample, productive Simpson clonality was calculated as the square root of Simpson's diversity index across productive rearrangements. TCRdb holds this immuneACCESS table with in-frame rearrangements only. Some clones are missing; in checked studies, unresolved V genes explain under half, and the rest has no known cause. The DNA gave D and trimming, while V, J and clone size come from that table. The sample table contains about 270,000 clones; only one count was recorded for approximately 89% of them. Of the sample, about 8.6% is held by the ten largest clones.

From cysteine to phenylalanine, the CDR3 is 16 amino acids long. The DNA shown is the 48-base CDR3, in frame from base 1. Trimming costs V 1 base and J 6 bases, and their ends lie 19 bases apart. The germline V gene provides CDR1 SGHAT and CDR2 FQNNGV. Each collaborating institution followed its own protocols to collect whole blood in K2EDTA tubes. For TCRbeta analysis, collaborators shipped samples in one of three forms: frozen whole blood, isolated PBMCs, or DNA extracted from either of those sample types. About this clone: The specificity of this receptor is unknown. There are no base qualities to consult, and no much larger clone falls within one base.

The study at large found these results: The amount of clinical and demographic metadata varied by source and participant and was provided uncurated.

This TCR came from a man in his forties with active or convalescent COVID-19. Rearrangement joined TRBV11-2 to TRBJ2-7; no D segment can be confidently identified. The sequencing input was peripheral blood. The CDR3 reads as follows: CASSLASPDEASEQYF. The DNA is as follows: TGTGCCAGCAGCTTAGCCTCCCCCGACGAGGCCAGCGAGCAGTACTTC.